These 19 T cell receptor beta chains came from one sample sequenced in a study of blood T cell repertoires in COVID-19. Profiling relied on immunoSEQ multiplex PCR, and the TCRdb table lists in-frame clones only, not all of them. The sample holds over 140,000 clones, approximately 84% seen once. Sequenced: peripheral blood. These receptors were collected from a woman aged 55-70 years with acute or convalescent COVID-19.

Written as DNA, the CDR3 is TGTGCCAGCAGTGGAAGGGACAGGGCGCTTGGCAATCAGCCCCAGCATTTT. Translation: CASSGRDRALGNQPQHF. This chain uses TRBV6-1 with TRBJ1-5, with 9 bases matching TRBD1. The CDR3 has 17 amino acids. Germline V gene data show CDR1 as MNHNS and CDR2 as SASEGT. V trimming: 4 bases; J trimming: 2 bases; junction bases outside the gene matches: 9.

V and J are TRBV7-3 and TRBJ2-7; perhaps TRBD2 as D (6 bases). Trimming took off 1 base at V and 0 bases at J, with 13 bases between the two ends. The CDR3 runs 16 residues. Germline CDR1 reads SGHTA; CDR2 reads FQGTGA. The DNA of the CDR3 is TGTGCCAGCAGCTTAAAAGCGCGGCGGGACTCCTACGAGCAGTACTTC. The encoded protein is CASSLKARRDSYEQYF.

V gene TRBV5-1 combines with J gene TRBJ2-7; the D is unclear. CDR3 length: 12 amino acids. CDR1 is SGHRS and CDR2 is YFSETQ in the germline V gene. V was shortened by 0 bases and J by 2 bases, with 3 bases between the two germline ends. The DNA of the CDR3 is TGCGCCAGCAGCTTGGACACCTACGAGCAGTACTTC. Translated, it gives CASSLDTYEQYF.

V is TRBV19 and J is TRBJ1-1, with D possibly TRBD1 on 6 matching bases. Germline V lookup: CDR1 LNHDA, CDR2 SQIVND (reference sequence). The CDR3 extends over 15 amino acids. Deletions cut 2 bases from V and 7 bases from J, with 17 bases between. The CDR3 DNA is TGTGCCAGTAGTATACAGGGGTGGGGTAGTAATGAAGCTTTCTTT. This codes for CASSIQGWGSNEAFF.

The rearrangement uses TRBV2 and TRBJ1-1; D is perhaps TRBD1 (6 bases). CDR3 length equals 14 residues. V lost 5 bases to trimming and J lost 1 base, with 11 bases between them. Germline CDR1 and CDR2: SNHLY and FYNNEI. CDR3 sequence: CASSIGQRNTEAFF. The CDR3 region has the DNA TGTGCCAGCAGTATAGGACAGAGGAACACTGAAGCTTTCTTT.

The CDR3 DNA reads TGTGCCTGGGGACCCTCAGGGATCGAGCAGTACTTC. Protein sequence: CAWGPSGIEQYF. The gene calls are TRBV30 and TRBJ2-7; possibly TRBD1 for D (5 bases). The CDR3 sequence is 12 residues long. V dropped 5 bases and J dropped 6 bases, with 14 bases sitting between them. Germline-derived CDR1 and CDR2 are GTSNPN and SVGIG (reference sequence).

The rearrangement uses TRBV3-1 (or the pseudogene TRBV3-2) and TRBJ1-4, with D possibly being TRBD1 (5 bases). Germline-derived CDR1 and CDR2 are LGHDT and YNNKEL (reference sequence). V lost 2 bases to trimming and J lost 7 bases, with 14 bases between them. This CDR3 comprises 15 residues. CDR3 region: CASSQFPGPAEKLFF. CDR3 nucleotide sequence: TGTGCCAGCAGCCAATTTCCAGGGCCGGCTGAAAAACTGTTTTTT.

This chain uses TRBV9 with TRBJ1-2, with 12 positions matching TRBD1. The V segment lost 0 bases and the J segment 8 bases; nucleotides outside the gene matches: 5. The germline V gene has CDR1 SGDLS and CDR2 YYNGEE. The CDR3 length is 15 residues. The CDR3 DNA is TGTGCCAGCAGCGTAGTGGGACAGGGGGCGCAAGGCTACACCTTC. Its protein is CASSVVGQGAQGYTF.

The gene calls are TRBV11-2 and TRBJ2-2; TRBD1 aligns across 10 bases. From germline, CDR1 is SGHAT and CDR2 FQNNGV. The CDR3 runs 15 residues. The V gene end was trimmed by 1 base and the J gene end by 15 bases; junction bases not matched to a gene: 11. As DNA, the CDR3 is TGTGCCAGCAGCTTAGGGGGGATCCGGGACAGGGGAATGTTTTTT. The encoded protein is CASSLGGIRDRGMFF.

This chain connects TRBV19 to TRBJ2-5, with TRBD2 identical over 9 bases. The germline gives CDR1 LNHDA, CDR2 SQIVND (reference sequence). CDR3 size: 15 residues. Trimming removed 5 bases from V and 5 bases from J; junction bases left unmatched: 9. The CDR3 loop is CASSYLAGVGETQYF. The CDR3 DNA follows: TGTGCCAGTAGTTACTTAGCGGGAGTAGGTGAGACCCAGTACTTC. The variable domain in full, with the rest retrieved from reference TRBV19 and TRBJ2-5, is DGGITQSPKYLFRKEGQNVTLSCEQNLNHDAMYWYRQDPGQGLRLIYYSQIVNDFQKGDIAEGYSVSREKKESFPLTVTSAQKNPTAFYLCASSYLAGVGETQYFGPGTRLLVL.

The gene calls are TRBV9 and TRBJ1-2, with D possibly TRBD1 on 6 matching bases. V was trimmed by 4 bases and J by 2 bases, leaving 21 bases between them. The germline V gene encodes CDR1 SGDLS and CDR2 YYNGEE. The CDR3 loop spans 17 amino acids. CDR3 amino acids: CASSLNKGVSLNYGYTF. CDR3 sequence (DNA): TGTGCCAGCAGCCTTAATAAGGGGGTTAGCCTCAACTATGGCTACACCTTC.

The gene calls are TRBV15 and TRBJ2-1; 9 nucleotides agree with TRBD2. The CDR3 contains 13 residues. V was clipped by 4 bases and J by 6 bases; unmatched bases: 1. In germline, CDR1 is LNHNV, CDR2 YYDKDF (reference sequence). CDR3 loop: CATSKREANEQFF. The CDR3 nucleotides are TGTGCCACCAGCAAGCGGGAGGCCAATGAGCAGTTCTTC. The entire variable domain, with the rest obtained from reference TRBV15 and TRBJ2-1, is as follows: DAMVIQNPRYQVTQFGKPVTLSCSQTLNHNVMYWYQQKSSQAPKLLFHYYDKDFNNEADTPDNFQSRRPNTSFCFLDIRSPGLGDTAMYLCATSKREANEQFFGPGTRLTVL.

This clone was counted only a few times. The chain joins TRBV4-1 to TRBJ2-1, with 9 positions matching TRBD2. CDR1 is MGHRA and CDR2 is YSYEKL in the germline V gene. The V and J ends lost 8 bases and 0 bases, in that order; junction bases with no gene match: 2. This CDR3 is 14 amino acids long. The CDR3 bases are TGCGCCAGCGGTAGCGGGAGCTCCTACAATGAGCAGTTCTTC. It encodes CASGSGSSYNEQFF.

This chain links TRBV6-5 with TRBJ1-1; possibly TRBD1 for D (6 bases). CDR3 length: 14 amino acids. With 6 bases removed from V and 0 bases from J, the gap between germline ends came to 11 bases. Germline V gene sequence: CDR1 MNHEY, CDR2 SVGAGI. The chain's CDR3 is CASRKQGLNTEAFF. CDR3 bases: TGTGCCAGCAGAAAACAGGGCCTGAACACTGAAGCTTTCTTT.

This clone was picked up one time. The V and J genes are TRBV28 and TRBJ2-4; a weak D match, TRBD1 (6 bases). CDR1 and CDR2 from the germline V gene are MDHEN and SYDVKM. The length of the CDR3 is 16 residues. Trimming left V 2 bases short and J 6 bases short, with 17 bases between. For the CDR3, the DNA is TGTGCCAGCAGTTTAGGGGGTCAGGGGAGAGGAAACATTCAGTACTTC. This codes for CASSLGGQGRGNIQYF.

V gene TRBV2 combines with J gene TRBJ1-1; a weak D match, TRBD1 (5 bases). The germline V and J ends were trimmed by 2 bases and 6 bases, with 13 bases remaining between them. Looked up from germline, CDR1 is SNHLY and CDR2 is FYNNEI. The CDR3 consists of 14 residues. CDR3 coding DNA: TGTGCCAGCAGTGAAACTCAGGGTAACCCTGAAGCTTTCTTT. It codes for CASSETQGNPEAFF.

This rearrangement joins TRBV19 to TRBJ2-3, with TRBD2 matching 8 bases. The V gene end was trimmed by 4 bases and the J gene end by 0 bases; junction bases not matched to a gene: 6. Germline CDR1 and CDR2: LNHDA and SQIVND (reference sequence). The CDR3 spans 16 residues. CDR3 amino acids: CASSKFTSGSTDTQYF. In DNA, the CDR3 is TGTGCCAGTAGTAAGTTCACTAGCGGTAGCACAGATACGCAGTATTTT. The full variable domain, in which reference TRBV19 and TRBJ2-3 provide the parts outside the CDR3, is DGGITQSPKYLFRKEGQNVTLSCEQNLNHDAMYWYRQDPGQGLRLIYYSQIVNDFQKGDIAEGYSVSREKKESFPLTVTSAQKNPTAFYLCASSKFTSGSTDTQYFGPGTRLTVL.

The chain combines TRBV5-4 with TRBJ2-7; 14 bases map to TRBD2. Germline CDR1 reads SGHNT; CDR2 reads YYREEE (reference sequence). This CDR3 is 16 amino acids long. Trimming took 5 bases from V and 5 from J; bases not matched to a gene: 9. In DNA, the CDR3 is TGTGCCAGCAGTTCCGGGACTAGCGGGAGTTCCCACGAGCAGTACTTC. It encodes CASSSGTSGSSHEQYF.

CDR3 in amino acids: CASRTQGLIPNGYTF. The CDR3 DNA follows: TGTGCCAGCAGGACACAGGGTTTGATTCCGAATGGCTACACCTTC. The rearrangement joins TRBV2 to TRBJ1-2, with D possibly matching TRBD1 (6 bases). Germline V gene sequence: CDR1 SNHLY, CDR2 FYNNEI. V shed 6 bases and J shed 6 bases, with 20 bases lying between them. The CDR3 loop spans 15 amino acids.